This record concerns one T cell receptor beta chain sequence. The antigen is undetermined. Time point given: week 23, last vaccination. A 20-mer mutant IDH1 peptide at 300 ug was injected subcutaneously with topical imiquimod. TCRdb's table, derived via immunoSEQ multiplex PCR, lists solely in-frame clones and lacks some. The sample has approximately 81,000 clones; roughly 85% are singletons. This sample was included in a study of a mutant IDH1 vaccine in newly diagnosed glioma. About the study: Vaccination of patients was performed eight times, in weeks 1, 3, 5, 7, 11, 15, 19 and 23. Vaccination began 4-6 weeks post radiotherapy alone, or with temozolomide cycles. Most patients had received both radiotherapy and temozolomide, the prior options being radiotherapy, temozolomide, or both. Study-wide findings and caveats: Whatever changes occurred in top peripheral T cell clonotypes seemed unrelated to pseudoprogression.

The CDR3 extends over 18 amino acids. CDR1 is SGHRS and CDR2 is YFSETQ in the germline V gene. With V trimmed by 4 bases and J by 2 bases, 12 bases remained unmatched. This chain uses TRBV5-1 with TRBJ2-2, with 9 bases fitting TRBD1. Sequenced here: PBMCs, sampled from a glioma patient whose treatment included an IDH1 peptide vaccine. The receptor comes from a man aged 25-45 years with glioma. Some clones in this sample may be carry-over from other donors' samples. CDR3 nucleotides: TGCGCCAGCAGCCCCCATCCCCCGGACAGGGGAAACACCGGGGAGCTGTTTTTT. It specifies CASSPHPPDRGNTGELFF.